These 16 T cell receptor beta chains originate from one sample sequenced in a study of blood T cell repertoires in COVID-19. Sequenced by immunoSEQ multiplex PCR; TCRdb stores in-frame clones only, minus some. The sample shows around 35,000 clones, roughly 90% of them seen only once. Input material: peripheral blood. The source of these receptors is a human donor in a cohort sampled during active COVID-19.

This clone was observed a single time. Written as DNA, the CDR3 is TGTGCCAGCAGTGCATTAACTAGCGGGGGGGCTGATGAGCAGTTCTTC. This sequence encodes CASSALTSGGADEQFF. The J gene is TRBJ2-1, the V gene TRBV6-1, with 13 bases identical to TRBD2. The CDR3 totals 16 residues. After removal of 4 bases from V and 8 bases from J, the junction contained 8 bases not matched to a gene. Germline lookup yields CDR1 MNHNS and CDR2 SASEGT.

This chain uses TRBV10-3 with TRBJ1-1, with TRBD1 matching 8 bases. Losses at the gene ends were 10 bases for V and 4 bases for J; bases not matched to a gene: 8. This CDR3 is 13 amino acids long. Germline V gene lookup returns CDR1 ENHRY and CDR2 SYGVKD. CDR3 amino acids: CATLTGEATEAFF. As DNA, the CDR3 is TGTGCCACCTTGACAGGGGAGGCCACTGAAGCTTTCTTT.

The chain's CDR3 is CASSLTSGSINEQYF. CDR3 DNA sequence: TGCGCCAGCAGCTTAACTAGCGGGAGTATCAACGAGCAGTACTTC. The genes are TRBV5-1 and TRBJ2-7, with 11 positions matching TRBD2. The CDR3 has 15 residues. Germline CDR1 SGHRS, CDR2 YFSETQ. Trimming cost V 2 bases and J 5 bases; bases outside gene matches: 6.

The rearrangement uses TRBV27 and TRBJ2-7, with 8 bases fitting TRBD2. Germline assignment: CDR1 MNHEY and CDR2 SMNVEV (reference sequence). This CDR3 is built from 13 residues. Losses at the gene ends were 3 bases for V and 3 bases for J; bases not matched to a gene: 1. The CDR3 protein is CASSLSGSYEQYF. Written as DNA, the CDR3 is TGTGCCAGCAGTTTGAGCGGGAGCTACGAGCAGTACTTC.

CDR3 nucleotide sequence: TGTGCCACCAGCAGACCGGACAGGTCAGGCGAGCAGTACTTC. This translates into CATSRPDRSGEQYF. V usage is TRBV15 and J usage is TRBJ2-7, with TRBD1 matching 7 bases. Looked up from germline, CDR1 is LNHNV and CDR2 is YYDKDF (reference sequence). CDR3 length equals 14 residues. The J segment lost 6 bases and the V segment lost 2 bases, leaving 7 bases of the junction unmatched.

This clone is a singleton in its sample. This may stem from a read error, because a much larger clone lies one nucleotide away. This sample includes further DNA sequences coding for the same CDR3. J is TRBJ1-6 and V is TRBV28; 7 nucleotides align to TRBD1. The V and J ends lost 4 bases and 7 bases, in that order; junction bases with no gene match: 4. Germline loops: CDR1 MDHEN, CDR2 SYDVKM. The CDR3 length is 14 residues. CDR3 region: CASSSGTANSPLHF. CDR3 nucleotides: TGTGCCAGCAGTTCTGGGACAGCCAATTCACCCCTCCACTTT.

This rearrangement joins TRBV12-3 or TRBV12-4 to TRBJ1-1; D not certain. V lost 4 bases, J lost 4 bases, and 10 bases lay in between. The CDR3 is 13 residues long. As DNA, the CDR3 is TGTGCCAGCAGTTCTCTTGGAGCCACTGAAGCTTTCTTT. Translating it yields CASSSLGATEAFF.

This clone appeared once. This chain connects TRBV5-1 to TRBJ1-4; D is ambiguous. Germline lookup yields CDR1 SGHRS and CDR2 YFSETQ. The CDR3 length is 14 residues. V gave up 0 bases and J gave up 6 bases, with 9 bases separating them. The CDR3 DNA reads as TGCGCCAGCAGCTTGGGCACAGCGGATGAAAAACTGTTTTTT. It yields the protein CASSLGTADEKLFF.

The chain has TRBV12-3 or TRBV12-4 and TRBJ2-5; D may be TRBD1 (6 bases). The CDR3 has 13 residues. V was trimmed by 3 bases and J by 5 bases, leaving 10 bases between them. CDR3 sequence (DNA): TGTGCCAGCAGTTTGGGGGCCGCTGAGACCCAGTACTTC. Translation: CASSLGAAETQYF.

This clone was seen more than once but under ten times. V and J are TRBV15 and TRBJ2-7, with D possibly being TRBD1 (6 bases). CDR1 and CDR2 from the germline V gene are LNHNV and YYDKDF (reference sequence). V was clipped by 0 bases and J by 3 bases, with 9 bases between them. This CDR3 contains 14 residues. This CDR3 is CATSRDEGVYEQYF. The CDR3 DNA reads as TGTGCCACCAGCAGAGATGAGGGGGTCTACGAGCAGTACTTC.

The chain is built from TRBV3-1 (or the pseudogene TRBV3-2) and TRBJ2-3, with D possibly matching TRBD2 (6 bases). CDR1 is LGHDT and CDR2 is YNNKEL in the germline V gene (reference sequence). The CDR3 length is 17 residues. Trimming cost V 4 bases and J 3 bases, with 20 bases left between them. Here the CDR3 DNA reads TGTGCCAGCAGCCCTGACTTGGCGGGGAGCACGACAGATACGCAGTATTTT. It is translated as CASSPDLAGSTTDTQYF.

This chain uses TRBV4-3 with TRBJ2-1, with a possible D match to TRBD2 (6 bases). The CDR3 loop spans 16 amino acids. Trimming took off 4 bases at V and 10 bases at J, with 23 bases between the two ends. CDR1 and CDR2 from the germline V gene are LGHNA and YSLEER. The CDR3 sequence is CASSPGPGPRAGEQFF. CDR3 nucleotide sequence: TGCGCCAGCAGCCCAGGACCCGGGCCCCGGGCGGGGGAGCAGTTCTTC.

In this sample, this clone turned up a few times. In nucleotides, the CDR3 is TGTGCCAGTCGGACAGGGGGCGATTCACCCCTCCACTTT. Amino acid sequence: CASRTGGDSPLHF. The chain uses TRBV2 and TRBJ1-6; 11 nucleotides line up with TRBD1. This CDR3 is 13 amino acids long. V dropped 9 bases and J dropped 8; count of bases not matched to a gene: 3. The germline gives CDR1 SNHLY, CDR2 FYNNEI.

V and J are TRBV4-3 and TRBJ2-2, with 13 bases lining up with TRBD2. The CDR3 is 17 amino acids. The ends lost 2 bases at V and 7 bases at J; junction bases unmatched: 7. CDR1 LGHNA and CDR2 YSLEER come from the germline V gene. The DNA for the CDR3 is TGCGCCAGCAGCCAACTATGGACTAGCGGGAGCGTCGGGGAGCTGTTTTTT. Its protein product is CASSQLWTSGSVGELFF.

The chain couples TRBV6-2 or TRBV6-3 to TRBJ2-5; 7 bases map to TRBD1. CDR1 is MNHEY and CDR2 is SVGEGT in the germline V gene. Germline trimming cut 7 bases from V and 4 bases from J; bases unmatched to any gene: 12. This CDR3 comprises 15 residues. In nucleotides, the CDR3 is TGTGCCAGCAACCCTAACGGACAGGTTCGAGAGACCCAGTACTTC. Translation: CASNPNGQVRETQYF.

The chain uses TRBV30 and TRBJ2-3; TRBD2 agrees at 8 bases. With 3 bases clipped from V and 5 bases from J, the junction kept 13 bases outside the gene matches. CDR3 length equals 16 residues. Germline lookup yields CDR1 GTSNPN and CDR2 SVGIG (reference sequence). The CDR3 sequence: CAWRTFGGGGIDTQYF. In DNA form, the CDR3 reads TGTGCCTGGAGGACCTTTGGGGGCGGGGGGATAGATACGCAGTATTTT.